One TCR beta chain is described in this entry. The antigen is not known. The CDR3 has 17 amino acids. Per the germline V gene, CDR1 is MNHEY and CDR2 is SMNVEV (reference sequence). Trimming removed 4 bases from V and 0 bases from J, with 16 bases in between. The data stem from a study of cytomegalovirus exposure and HLA in healthy donors. 13 Jbeta primers and 60 Vbeta primers were used for the PCR. Method: immunoSEQ multiplex PCR; TCRdb's copy keeps in-frame clones and lacks some. Here the sample spans 100,000 to 150,000 clones, 70% to 80% being singletons. Although they were nominally healthy when sampled, donors likely had unrecorded immune exposures. Notes on the study in general: In a later analysis, approximately 18,000 TCR beta sequences were associated with HLA alleles at 0.05 false discovery rate. One variant, a missense change in DCLRE1C, was linked in a later analysis to TCR beta V- and J-gene trimming.

This chain links TRBV27 with TRBJ1-3, with a tentative D call TRBD1 (6 bases). The TCR sequence derives from a woman aged 50 to 60 in good health and CMV-seronegative. The sample consisted of PBMCs. In nucleotides, the CDR3 is TGTGCCAGCAGTTCTGAGGGGGTGACAAGCTCTGGAAACACCATATATTTT. This encodes CASSSEGVTSSGNTIYF.